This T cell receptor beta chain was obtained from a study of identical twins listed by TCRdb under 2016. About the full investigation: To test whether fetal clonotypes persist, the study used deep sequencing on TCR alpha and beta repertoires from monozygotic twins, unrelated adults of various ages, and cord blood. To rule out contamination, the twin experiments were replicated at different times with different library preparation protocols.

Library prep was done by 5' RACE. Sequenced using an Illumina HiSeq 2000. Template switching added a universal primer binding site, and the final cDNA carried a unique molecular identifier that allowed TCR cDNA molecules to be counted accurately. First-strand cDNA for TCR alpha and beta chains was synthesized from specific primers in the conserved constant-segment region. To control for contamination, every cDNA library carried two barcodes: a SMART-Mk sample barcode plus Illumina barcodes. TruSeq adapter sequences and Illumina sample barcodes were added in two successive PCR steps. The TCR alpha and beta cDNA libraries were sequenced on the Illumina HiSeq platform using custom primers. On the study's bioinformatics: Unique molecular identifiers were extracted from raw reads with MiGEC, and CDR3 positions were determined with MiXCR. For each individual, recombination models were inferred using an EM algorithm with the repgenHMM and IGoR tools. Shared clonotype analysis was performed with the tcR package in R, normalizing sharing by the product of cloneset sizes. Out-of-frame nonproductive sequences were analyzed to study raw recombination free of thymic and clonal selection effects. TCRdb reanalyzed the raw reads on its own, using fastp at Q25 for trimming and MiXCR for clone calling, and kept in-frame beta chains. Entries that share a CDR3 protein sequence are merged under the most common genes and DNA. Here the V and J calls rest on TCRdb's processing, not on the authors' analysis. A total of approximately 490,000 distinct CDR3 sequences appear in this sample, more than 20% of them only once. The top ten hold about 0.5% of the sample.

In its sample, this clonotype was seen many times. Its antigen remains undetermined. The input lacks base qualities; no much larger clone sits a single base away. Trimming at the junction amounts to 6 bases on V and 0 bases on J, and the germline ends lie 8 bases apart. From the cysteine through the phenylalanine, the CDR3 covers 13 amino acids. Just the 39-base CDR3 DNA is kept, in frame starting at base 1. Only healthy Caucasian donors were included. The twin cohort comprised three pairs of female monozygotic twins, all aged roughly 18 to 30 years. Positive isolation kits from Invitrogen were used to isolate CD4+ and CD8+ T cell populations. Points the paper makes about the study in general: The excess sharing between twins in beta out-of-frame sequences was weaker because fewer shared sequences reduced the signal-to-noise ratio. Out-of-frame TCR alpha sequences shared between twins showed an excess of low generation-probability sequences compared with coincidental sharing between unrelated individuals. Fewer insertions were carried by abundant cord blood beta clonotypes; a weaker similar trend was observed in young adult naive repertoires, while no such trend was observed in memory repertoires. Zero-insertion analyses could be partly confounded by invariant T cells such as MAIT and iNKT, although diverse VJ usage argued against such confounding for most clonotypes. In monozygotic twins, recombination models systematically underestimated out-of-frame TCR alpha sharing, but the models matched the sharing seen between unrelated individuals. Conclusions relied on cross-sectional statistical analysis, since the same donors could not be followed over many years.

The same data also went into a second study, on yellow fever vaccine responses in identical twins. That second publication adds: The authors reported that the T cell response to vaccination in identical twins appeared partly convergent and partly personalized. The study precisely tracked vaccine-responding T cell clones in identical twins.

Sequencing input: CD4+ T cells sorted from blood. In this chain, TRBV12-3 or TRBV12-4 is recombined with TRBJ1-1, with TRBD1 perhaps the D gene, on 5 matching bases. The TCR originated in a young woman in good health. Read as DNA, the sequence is TGTGCCAGCAGCCGGACACTGAACACTGAAGCTTTCTTT. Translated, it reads CASSRTLNTEAFF.